Listed here are 9 T cell receptor beta chains from one sample, sequenced in a study of blood T cell repertoires in COVID-19. Sequencing used immunoSEQ multiplex PCR; TCRdb keeps in-frame clones, though not all of them. The sample has fewer than 250,000 clones, over 80% seen once. The sample taken for sequencing was PBMCs or T cells enriched from blood (not recorded which). These TCRs come from a woman in her 30s who had been exposed to COVID-19.

This clone was seen just once. The chain joins TRBV6-2 or TRBV6-3 to TRBJ1-1, with 10 bases identical to TRBD1. CDR3 size: 16 residues. V lost 6 bases to trimming and J lost 1 base; unmatched junction nucleotides: 8. Germline V CDR1 and CDR2: MNHEY, SVGEGT. CDR3 coding DNA: TGTGCCAGCAGCTCGAAACGGACAGGGGGGAACACTGAAGCTTTCTTT. Protein: CASSSKRTGGNTEAFF.

The CDR3 nucleotides read TGCGCCAGCAGCTCCGGGACTAGCGGGAATGAGCAGTTCTTC. Translated: CASSSGTSGNEQFF. This chain links TRBV5-1 with TRBJ2-1; 12 bases match TRBD2. The V and J ends lost 3 bases and 7 bases, in that order; junction bases with no gene match: 2. Germline V gene lookup returns CDR1 SGHRS and CDR2 YFSETQ. The CDR3 covers 14 residues.

This clone was recorded only once. This rearrangement joins TRBV6-6 to TRBJ2-7; 10 positions match TRBD1. Trimming cost V 9 bases and J 7 bases; bases outside gene matches: 12. Germline V gene sequence: CDR1 MNHNY, CDR2 SVGAGI (reference sequence). The CDR3 covers 14 residues. This CDR3 reads CASSHGTGAKEQYF. CDR3 coding DNA: TGTGCCAGTAGCCACGGGACAGGGGCGAAAGAGCAGTACTTC.

CDR3 nucleotides: TGTGCCAGCAGTTTATCGTTCTCCGGGACAGGGGTGGGAGGCTACACCTTC. Translation gives CASSLSFSGTGVGGYTF. The chain links TRBV27 to TRBJ1-2, with TRBD1 identical over 10 bases. Per the germline V gene, CDR1 is MNHEY and CDR2 is SMNVEV (reference sequence). The CDR3 runs to 17 residues. Germline trimming cut 0 bases from V and 8 bases from J; bases unmatched to any gene: 12.

V usage is TRBV7-3 and J usage is TRBJ1-2; tentative D call: TRBD1 (5 bases). The CDR3 totals 13 residues. The germline CDR1 and CDR2 sequences are SGHTA and FQGTGA. Trimming removed 1 base at V and 8 bases at J, with 11 bases between. CDR3 sequence reads: CASSLSQGRGYTF. The CDR3 DNA reads as TGTGCCAGCAGCTTAAGCCAGGGCCGGGGCTACACCTTC.

This chain joins TRBV20-1 and TRBJ1-2, with D unresolved. Germline-derived CDR1 and CDR2 are DFQATT and SNEGSKA (reference sequence). The CDR3 runs to 15 residues. Trimming left V 3 bases short and J 8 bases short, with 22 bases between. CDR3 protein: CSASSGDTTLWGYTF. The CDR3 bases are TGCAGTGCTAGTAGCGGGGATACTACTCTATGGGGCTACACCTTC.

The CDR3 DNA reads as TGCGCCAGCAGCCAACCGAGGACTAGAGGAGATACGCAGTATTTT. This gives the protein CASSQPRTRGDTQYF. The V call is TRBV4-1, the J call TRBJ2-3, with 7 bases that match TRBD2. The CDR3 extends over 15 amino acids. Germline trimming cut 2 bases from V and 5 bases from J; bases unmatched to any gene: 7. CDR1 is MGHRA and CDR2 is YSYEKL in the germline V gene.

The chain employs TRBV5-1 and TRBJ2-7; TRBD1 matches 8 bases. CDR3 length: 16 amino acids. V lost 4 bases to trimming and J lost 3 bases; unmatched junction nucleotides: 12. The germline V gene has CDR1 SGHRS and CDR2 YFSETQ. In nucleotides, the CDR3 is TGCGCCAGCAGCACCCAACCGGGACAGGTTATCTACGAGCAGTACTTC. The encoded protein is CASSTQPGQVIYEQYF. The full variable domain, completed using reference TRBV5-1 and TRBJ2-7, is KAGVTQTPRYLIKTRGQQVTLSCSPISGHRSVSWYQQTPGQGLQFLFEYFSETQRNKGNFPGRFSGRQFSNSRSEMNVSTLELGDSALYLCASSTQPGQVIYEQYFGPGTRLTVT.

V and J are TRBV25-1 and TRBJ1-1, with 8 bases lining up with TRBD1. The CDR3 extends over 11 amino acids. Germline-derived CDR1 and CDR2 are MGHDK and SYGVNS. Germline trimming cut 6 bases from V and 10 bases from J; bases unmatched to any gene: 4. The CDR3 sequence is CASSRQGRAFF. DNA of the CDR3: TGTGCCAGCAGCCGACAGGGGCGAGCTTTCTTT.